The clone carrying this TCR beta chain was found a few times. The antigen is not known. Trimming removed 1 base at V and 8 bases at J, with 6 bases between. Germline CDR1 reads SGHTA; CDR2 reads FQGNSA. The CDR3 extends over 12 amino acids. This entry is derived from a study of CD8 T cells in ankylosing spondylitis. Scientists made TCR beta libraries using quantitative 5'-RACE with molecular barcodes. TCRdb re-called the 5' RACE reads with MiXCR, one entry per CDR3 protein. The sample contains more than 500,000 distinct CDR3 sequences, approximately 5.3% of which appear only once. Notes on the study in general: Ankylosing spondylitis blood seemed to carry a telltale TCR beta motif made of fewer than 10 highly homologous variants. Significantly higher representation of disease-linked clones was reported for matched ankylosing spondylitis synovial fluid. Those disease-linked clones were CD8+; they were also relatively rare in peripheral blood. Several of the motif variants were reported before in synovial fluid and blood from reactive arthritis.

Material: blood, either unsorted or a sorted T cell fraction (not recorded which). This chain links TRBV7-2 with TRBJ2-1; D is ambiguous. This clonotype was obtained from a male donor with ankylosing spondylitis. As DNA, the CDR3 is TGTGCCAGCAGCTTAGGGCGGCATGAGCAGTTCTTC. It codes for CASSLGRHEQFF.